This is a list of T cell receptor beta chains from one sample in a study of neurological immune-mediated disorders. TCRdb reprocessed the 5' RACE reads with MiXCR, giving one entry per CDR3 protein. The sample records around 67,000 distinct CDR3 sequences, less than 5.5% being singletons. The sample consisted of PBMCs. These receptors were obtained from a man aged 18-30 years with multiple sclerosis. CDR3s include the opening cysteine and the closing phenylalanine or tryptophan. D genes are given only for firm matches. The size of a clone is reported for some rows only, either as once, few or many, or as a class for expanded clones.

j_gene	v_gene	abundance	d_gene	len	CDR3aa	CDR3nt
TRBJ2-2	TRBV20-1	many	.	13	CSARDLHPGELFF	TGCAGTGCTAGAGATCTCCACCCCGGGGAGCTGTTTTTT
TRBJ1-5	TRBV7-2	many	TRBD1	16	CASSSPLTGVNQPQHF	TGTGCCAGCAGCTCCCCACTTACAGGGGTTAATCAGCCCCAGCATTTT
TRBJ2-2	TRBV9	many	TRBD1	17	CASSVPRDRGNTGELFF	TGTGCCAGCAGCGTACCCCGGGACAGGGGGAACACCGGGGAGCTGTTTTTT
TRBJ2-1	TRBV5-1	.	TRBD2	18	CASIPGLAVPRSYNEQFF	TGCGCCAGCATCCCGGGACTAGCGGTCCCCCGCTCCTACAATGAGCAGTTCTTC
TRBJ1-1	TRBV10-3	many	.	12	CAISGGDTEAFF	TGTGCCATCAGTGGGGGTGACACTGAAGCTTTCTTT
TRBJ2-1	TRBV5-6	many	.	12	CASSLVVNEQFF	TGTGCCAGCAGCTTGGTCGTTAATGAGCAGTTCTTC
TRBJ2-1	TRBV20-1	many	TRBD2	18	CSARGRGGPSGRRGEQFF	TGCAGTGCTAGGGGGCGGGGGGGTCCTAGCGGGAGACGAGGTGAGCAGTTCTTC
TRBJ2-7	TRBV7-2	many	TRBD1	13	CASSLDRGGEQYF	TGTGCCAGCAGCCTGGACAGGGGGGGCGAGCAGTACTTC
TRBJ2-1	TRBV20-1	many	TRBD2	18	CSASGVPGVAGSYNEQFF	TGCAGTGCGTCAGGGGTGCCGGGGGTAGCGGGATCCTACAATGAGCAGTTCTTC
TRBJ2-2	TRBV5-8	.	.	17	CASSLAPGLANTGELFF	TGTGCCAGCAGCTTGGCCCCTGGGCTTGCGAACACCGGGGAGCTGTTTTTT
TRBJ2-1	TRBV5-1	many	TRBD2	17	CASSPEGKAGGYNEQFF	TGCGCCAGCAGCCCCGAGGGTAAAGCGGGAGGGTACAATGAGCAGTTCTTC
TRBJ1-1	TRBV12-3/TRBV12-4	many	.	10	CASSRTEAFF	TGTGCCAGCAGCAGGACTGAAGCTTTCTTT
TRBJ2-2	TRBV9	many	.	15	CASRRGYSNTGELFF	TGTGCCAGCAGGAGGGGCTACTCGAACACCGGGGAGCTGTTTTTT
TRBJ2-3	TRBV20-1	.	TRBD2	15	CSAKPTSGGTDTQYF	TGCAGTGCTAAACCGACTAGCGGGGGTACAGATACGCAGTATTTT
TRBJ1-5	TRBV19	many	.	14	CASSMERSNQPQHF	TGTGCCAGTAGTATGGAACGGAGCAATCAGCCCCAGCATTTT
TRBJ1-5	TRBV15	many	.	15	CATSRDPGSNQPQHF	TGTGCCACCAGCAGAGATCCAGGGAGCAATCAGCCCCAGCATTTT
TRBJ2-3	TRBV12-5	many	.	16	CASGPGRGAPEDTQYF	TGTGCTAGTGGTCCAGGACGGGGGGCCCCGGAAGATACGCAGTATTTT
TRBJ1-3	TRBV5-5	many	.	15	CASSLGPSSGNTIYF	TGTGCCAGCAGCTTGGGACCGAGCTCTGGAAACACCATATATTTT
TRBJ1-1	TRBV7-3	few	.	13	CASSKGQNTEAFF	TGTGCCAGCAGCAAAGGACAGAACACTGAAGCTTTCTTT
TRBJ2-2	TRBV7-3	many	.	14	CASSAQSSTGELFF	TGTGCCAGCAGCGCCCAGTCCAGCACCGGGGAGCTGTTTTTT
TRBJ1-4	TRBV20-1	many	TRBD1	13	CSALGGTGGKLFF	TGCAGTGCTCTTGGCGGGACAGGAGGAAAACTGTTTTTT
TRBJ1-2	TRBV29-1	many	.	14	CSVEDSEANYGYTF	TGCAGCGTTGAAGATTCGGAAGCTAACTATGGCTACACCTTC
TRBJ2-7	TRBV3-1	many	TRBD2	13	CASSQGSSGGQYF	TGTGCCAGCAGCCAAGGGTCTAGCGGGGGACAGTACTTC
TRBJ2-7	TRBV6-6	many	.	12	CASSSLNYEQYF	TGTGCCAGCAGTTCATTAAACTACGAGCAGTACTTC
TRBJ2-1	TRBV11-2	many	.	15	CASSLVAFGYNEQFF	TGTGCCAGCAGCTTAGTCGCGTTCGGCTACAATGAGCAGTTCTTC
TRBJ1-2	TRBV5-1	many	.	14	CASSLAGANYGYTF	TGCGCCAGCAGCTTGGCAGGAGCTAACTATGGCTACACCTTC
TRBJ2-7	TRBV6-1	few	.	15	CASSEISRAAYEQYF	TGTGCCAGCAGTGAAATAAGCAGGGCAGCCTACGAGCAGTACTTC
TRBJ1-5	TRBV7-2	.	TRBD1	14	CASSPRTGGMPQNF	TGTGCCAGCAGCCCTAGGACAGGGGGTATGCCCCAGAATTTT
TRBJ1-1	TRBV20-1	many	.	13	CSASLGWDTEAFF	TGCAGTGCTAGTCTCGGCTGGGACACTGAAGCTTTCTTT
TRBJ2-7	TRBV18	.	TRBD1	13	CASWGQGSYEQYF	TGTGCCAGCTGGGGACAGGGGTCCTACGAGCAGTACTTC
TRBJ2-1	TRBV9	many	.	16	CASSVVSGSSYNEQFF	TGTGCCAGCAGCGTAGTGTCGGGGAGTTCCTACAATGAGCAGTTCTTC
TRBJ2-1	TRBV7-2	many	.	15	CASSMGVLGYNEQFF	TGTGCCAGCAGCATGGGGGTTCTGGGATACAATGAGCAGTTCTTC
TRBJ2-3	TRBV3-1	many	.	11	CASSRQDTQYF	TGTGCCAGCAGCCGGCAGGATACGCAGTATTTT
TRBJ2-7	TRBV7-2	.	TRBD1	14	CASSRDRVSYEQYF	TGTGCCAGCAGTCGGGACAGGGTTAGCTACGAGCAGTACTTC
TRBJ2-7	TRBV5-1	many	TRBD1	14	CASSPRDRLYEQYF	TGCGCCAGCAGCCCCCGGGACAGACTCTACGAGCAGTACTTC
TRBJ1-6	TRBV5-1	.	.	17	CSSSLEPGTQNNSPLHF	TGCTCCAGCAGCTTGGAACCCGGGACACAGAATAATTCACCCCTCCACTTT
TRBJ1-1	TRBV18	.	.	13	CASSPHGAAEAFF	TGTGCCAGCTCACCCCACGGTGCCGCTGAAGCTTTCTTT
TRBJ1-2	TRBV12-3/TRBV12-4	many	.	14	CASSPSESIYGYTF	TGTGCCAGCAGCCCTTCAGAATCGATATATGGCTACACCTTC
TRBJ1-3	TRBV6-1	many	.	13	CASDRNTGNTIYF	TGTGCCAGCGACCGGAACACTGGAAACACCATATATTTT
TRBJ1-4	TRBV20-1	.	TRBD1	14	CSAMSGQGDEKLFF	TGCAGTGCAATGTCGGGACAGGGGGATGAAAAACTGTTTTTT
TRBJ2-3	TRBV9	many	TRBD2	16	CASSLGTSGLADTQYF	TGTGCCAGCAGCTTAGGGACTAGCGGGCTTGCAGATACGCAGTATTTT
TRBJ2-5	TRBV28	many	TRBD2	15	CASSSLAGGRETQYF	TGTGCCAGCAGTTCGCTAGCGGGAGGTCGGGAGACCCAGTACTTC
TRBJ2-1	TRBV30	many	TRBD1	14	CAWDPGQGNNEQFF	TGTGCCTGGGACCCGGGACAGGGGAACAATGAGCAGTTCTTC